The 21 T cell receptor beta chains below all came from one sample that was sequenced in a study of shared clonotypes between healthy human individuals (dated by TCRdb to 2018 to 2020). The library was obtained by the immunoSEQ multiplex PCR assay. Drawn from immuneACCESS, this table holds only the in-frame rearrangements with V and J called that TCRdb kept. Clones are partly lost; checked studies trace under half to an unresolved V gene and leave the rest unexplained. This sample holds about a million clones; about three quarters were observed only once. Of the sample, approximately 1.3% is held by the ten largest clones. Material for sequencing was memory CD4+ T cells sorted from blood. According to the study, the label for this sample's cell subset or site signals: CD45RA-negative fraction. The receptors stem from a man aged 18 to 29 in good health.

The chain joins TRBV18 to TRBJ2-3, with 10 bases lining up with TRBD1. The CDR3 is 13 residues long. Germline V gene data show CDR1 as KGHSH and CDR2 as LQKENI. J gave up 6 bases and V 6 bases, and 3 bases lay outside the gene matches. CDR3: CASSGTGEDTQYF. The DNA for the CDR3 is TGTGCCAGCTCTGGGACAGGGGAGGATACGCAGTATTTT. Complete variable domain (other parts from reference TRBV18 and TRBJ2-3): NAGVMQNPRHLVRRRGQEARLRCSPMKGHSHVYWYRQLPEEGLKFMVYLQKENIIDESGMPKERFSAEFPKEGPSILRIQQVVRGDSAAYFCASSGTGEDTQYFGPGTRLTVL.

The V gene is TRBV2, the J gene TRBJ2-1, with a weak D call TRBD2 (6 bases). This CDR3 region has 15 residues. The germline CDR1 and CDR2 sequences are SNHLY and FYNNEI. The V end was cut by 6 bases, the J end by 10 bases, with 22 bases between. CDR3: CASRSRQGGIGEQFF. In DNA form, the CDR3 reads TGTGCCAGCAGGAGTCGCCAGGGAGGTATCGGGGAGCAGTTCTTC.

This chain joins TRBV25-1 and TRBJ1-1, with D perhaps matching TRBD1 (5 bases). Trimming removed 7 bases at V and 0 bases at J, with 12 bases between. Germline lookup yields CDR1 MGHDK and CDR2 SYGVNS. This CDR3 region has 14 residues. DNA for the CDR3: TGTGCCAGCACAGGGTTCACCTTGAACACTGAAGCTTTCTTT. This translates into CASTGFTLNTEAFF.

The V gene is TRBV9, the J gene TRBJ1-5; 7 bases agree with TRBD1. This CDR3 has 14 amino acids. Per the germline V gene, CDR1 is SGDLS and CDR2 is YYNGEE. V lost 5 bases to trimming and J lost 8 bases; unmatched junction nucleotides: 10. The CDR3 bases are TGTGCCAGCAGTTTACAGGGGTTTGGTGAGCCCCAGCATTTT. It codes for CASSLQGFGEPQHF.

This clone was seen only a few times. The chain combines TRBV7-9 with TRBJ2-3; D remains unclear. Germline CDR1 is SEHNR and CDR2 is FQNEAQ (reference sequence). The CDR3 runs 16 residues. Deletions cut 5 bases from V and 0 bases from J, with 15 bases between. CDR3 sequence: CASSLPSGTSTDTQYF. DNA for the CDR3: TGTGCCAGCAGCCTACCTTCCGGAACTAGCACAGATACGCAGTATTTT.

The chain combines TRBV6-1 with TRBJ2-4; no reliable D call. The CDR3 totals 13 residues. The germline gives CDR1 MNHNS, CDR2 SASEGT. V was trimmed by 6 bases and J by 1 base, leaving 7 bases between them. The chain's CDR3 is CASREWAKNIQYF. CDR3 DNA: TGTGCCAGCAGAGAGTGGGCCAAAAACATTCAGTACTTC.

This clone has a single count. Other DNA sequences in the same sample also yield this CDR3. The chain couples TRBV5-1 to TRBJ2-1; 8 bases match TRBD2. The V segment lost 4 bases and the J segment 4 bases; nucleotides outside the gene matches: 7. The CDR3 covers 15 residues. CDR1 is SGHRS and CDR2 is YFSETQ in the germline V gene. The CDR3 protein is CASSPTSGSYNEQFF. CDR3 nucleotides: TGCGCCAGCAGCCCCACTAGCGGAAGTTACAATGAGCAGTTCTTC.

This clone was picked up one time. The rearrangement links TRBV10-1 to TRBJ2-1; 8 bases are a match to TRBD2. The CDR3 extends over 14 amino acids. The germline V gene encodes CDR1 WNHNN and CDR2 SYGVQD (reference sequence). J lost 3 bases, V lost 11 bases, and 9 bases had no gene match. The CDR3 loop reads CAVPGLEDYNEQFF. For the CDR3, the DNA is TGCGCCGTTCCGGGACTAGAAGACTACAATGAGCAGTTCTTC.

The chain recombines TRBV5-1 with TRBJ2-3; 12 nucleotides agree with TRBD2. V trimming: 5 bases; J trimming: 6 bases; junction bases outside the gene matches: 7. CDR1 SGHRS and CDR2 YFSETQ come from the germline V gene. CDR3 length: 15 amino acids. The CDR3 DNA reads TGCGCCAGCAGGGCTAGCGGGAGGGCTGTGGATACGCAGTATTTT. This encodes CASRASGRAVDTQYF.

This rearrangement joins TRBV28 to TRBJ1-2; D is unclear. The CDR3 is 14 residues long. V was cut by 2 bases and J by 8 bases, with 15 bases left in between. In germline, CDR1 is MDHEN, CDR2 SYDVKM. CDR3 in amino acids: CASSLPQAPGGYTF. The CDR3 nucleotides read TGTGCCAGCAGTTTACCCCAGGCCCCGGGCGGCTACACCTTC.

This clone was seen only a few times. V usage is TRBV29-1 and J usage is TRBJ2-3; D not certain. Germline V gene data show CDR1 as SQVTM and CDR2 as ANQGSEA. The CDR3 runs to 14 residues. The V end was cut by 1 base, the J end by 5 bases, with 13 bases between. CDR3 in DNA: TGCAGCGTTGAAGTCCCGTTCCCCCGAGATACGCAGTATTTT. Encoded protein: CSVEVPFPRDTQYF.

This clone is a singleton in its sample. The chain joins TRBV10-2 to TRBJ1-1, with D possibly TRBD1 on 5 matching bases. Germline V CDR1 and CDR2: WSHSY, SAAADI. The CDR3 runs to 13 residues. V was clipped by 5 bases and J by 4 bases, with 11 bases between them. The CDR3 bases are TGCGCCAGCAGTCCTCAGGGTGGCACTGAAGCTTTCTTT. As protein: CASSPQGGTEAFF.

The CDR3 is CASSLAASGRASGEQYF. CDR3 bases: TGTGCCAGCAGTTTAGCGGCGAGCGGGAGGGCCTCCGGCGAGCAGTACTTC. The chain recombines TRBV27 with TRBJ2-7; 10 bases agree with TRBD2. Germline trimming cut 2 bases from V and 6 bases from J; bases unmatched to any gene: 13. Germline CDR1 MNHEY, CDR2 SMNVEV (reference sequence). The CDR3 sequence is 17 residues long.

The chain recombines TRBV7-2 with TRBJ2-3; D call uncertain. CDR3 size: 15 residues. Per the germline V gene, CDR1 is SGHTA and CDR2 is FQGNSA. V was trimmed by 0 bases and J by 3 bases, leaving 10 bases between them. The CDR3 is CASSLANYQTDTQYF. As DNA, the CDR3 is TGTGCCAGCAGCTTAGCAAATTACCAGACAGATACGCAGTATTTT.

This clone was detected only a few times. The V call is TRBV6-5, the J call TRBJ1-6; D unresolved. The V end was cut by 6 bases, the J end by 10 bases, with 7 bases between. Germline CDR1 is MNHEY and CDR2 is SVGAGI. The CDR3 has 11 residues. The CDR3 bases are TGTGCCAGCAGACAGTGCTCACCCCTCCACTTT. Its protein product is CASRQCSPLHF.

The chain couples TRBV11-2 to TRBJ1-2; D possibly corresponds to TRBD1 (6 bases). Germline CDR1 SGHAT, CDR2 FQNNGV. The CDR3 loop spans 15 amino acids. Trimming pared 5 bases from V and 0 bases from J, leaving 13 bases between. CDR3 in amino acids: CASSPGAMPNYGYTF. The CDR3 coding sequence is TGTGCCAGCAGCCCGGGGGCAATGCCTAACTATGGCTACACCTTC.

A note on this clone: This may be a read error: a much more frequent sequence differs by one nucleotide. This chain uses TRBV11-2 with TRBJ1-5; D is uncertain. CDR3 length: 13 amino acids. V was trimmed by 5 bases and J by 1 base, leaving 6 bases between them. Germline V gene sequence: CDR1 SGHAT, CDR2 FQNNGV. The chain's CDR3 is CASSVYSNQPQHF. The CDR3 region has the DNA TGTGCCAGCAGCGTATACAGCAATCAGCCCCAGCATTTT. Combining the CDR3 with reference TRBV11-2 and TRBJ1-5 gives the whole variable domain EAGVAQSPRYKIIEKRQSVAFWCNPISGHATLYWYQQILGQGPKLLIQFQNNGVVDDSQLPKDRFSAERLKGVDSTLKIQPAKLEDSAVYLCASSVYSNQPQHFGDGTRLSIL.

V usage is TRBV13 and J usage is TRBJ2-7, with 8 bases fitting TRBD1. This CDR3 region has 13 residues. The trim removed 2 bases at V and 5 bases at J, leaving 2 bases unmatched. From germline, CDR1 is PRHDT and CDR2 FYEKMQ (reference sequence). CDR3 residues: CASSLNRGDEQYF. The CDR3 DNA sequence: TGTGCCAGCAGCTTAAACAGGGGGGACGAGCAGTACTTC. The full variable domain, rest sourced from reference TRBV13 and TRBJ2-7, is AAGVIQSPRHLIKEKRETATLKCYPIPRHDTVYWYQQGPGQDPQFLISFYEKMQSDKGSIPDRFSAQQFSDYHSELNMSSLELGDSALYFCASSLNRGDEQYFGPGTRLTVT.

V and J are TRBV2 and TRBJ2-3, with D tentatively TRBD2 (6 bases). Germline V gene data show CDR1 as SNHLY and CDR2 as FYNNEI. Trimming left V 4 bases short and J 1 base short, with 18 bases between. This CDR3 region has 17 residues. The CDR3 DNA reads TGTGCCAGCAGTGGGCTAGCGCTGATAATTCGCACAGATACGCAGTATTTT. It translates to CASSGLALIIRTDTQYF.

The chain links TRBV9 to TRBJ2-5; D gene ambiguous. V was clipped by 0 bases and J by 4 bases, with 13 bases between them. CDR1 is SGDLS and CDR2 is YYNGEE in the germline V gene. This CDR3 contains 15 residues. For the CDR3, the DNA is TGTGCCAGCAGCGTAGGTGTCGGAATCCCAGAGACCCAGTACTTC. Translating it yields CASSVGVGIPETQYF.

The V call is TRBV19, the J call TRBJ1-1; 8 bases are a match to TRBD1. The germline gives CDR1 LNHDA, CDR2 SQIVND (reference sequence). This CDR3 comprises 15 residues. After removal of 6 bases from V and 0 bases from J, the junction contained 6 bases not matched to a gene. CDR3 region: CASRGGTGLNTEAFF. CDR3 nucleotides: TGTGCCAGTAGGGGAGGGACAGGACTGAACACTGAAGCTTTCTTT.